The next 4 T cell receptor beta chains were all read from a single sample in a study of human T cells and chemical hapten exposure. Noted time point: patch test 2, 6 weeks after DPC sensitization. The treatment here: therapeutic diphenylcyclopropenone sensitization with weekly scalp DPC. TCRdb used MiXCR to reprocess the RACE reads, holding one entry per CDR3 protein. The data show approximately 91,000 distinct CDR3 sequences, 11% seen once. Sequencing used whole blood, obtained in connection with sensitization to the hapten diphenylcyclopropenone (DPC). The receptors were gathered from a man between 18 and 35 years old with alopecia areata. Some clones in this sample may be carry-over from other donors' samples.

On this clonotype: Compared with germline, one end of the junction differs, possibly owing to a read error. The V and J genes are TRBV7-6 and TRBJ2-2, with 9 bases matching TRBD2. Looked up from germline, CDR1 is SGHVS and CDR2 is FNYEAQ. This CDR3 comprises 15 residues. The CDR3 protein is CVSSISGGHTGELFF. DNA of the CDR3: TGTGTCAGCAGCATTAGCGGGGGCCACACCGGGGAGCTGTTTTTT. Using reference TRBV7-6 and TRBJ2-2 for the parts outside the CDR3, the full variable domain is GAGVSQSPRYKVTKRGQDVALRCDPISGHVSLYWYRQALGQGPEFLTYFNYEAQQDKSGLPNDRFSAERPEGSISTLTIQRTEQRDSAMYRCVSSISGGHTGELFFGEGSRLTVL.

The chain links TRBV4-1 to TRBJ2-7, with D possibly matching TRBD2 (5 bases). The CDR3 runs to 14 residues. Between the trimmed V and J ends, which lost 0 bases and 5 bases, there was a span of 11 bases. The germline gives CDR1 MGHRA, CDR2 YSYEKL. The CDR3 loop is CASSQEARGNEQYF. The CDR3 nucleotides are TGCGCCAGCAGCCAAGAGGCTAGAGGGAACGAGCAGTACTTC.

This clonotype was found many times. The CDR3 loop is CATSDFAGIRSDTQYF. The CDR3 DNA is TGTGCCACCAGTGATTTTGCGGGGATCAGATCAGATACGCAGTATTTT. The gene calls are TRBV24-1 and TRBJ2-3; D is perhaps TRBD2 (6 bases). The V gene lost 1 base and the J gene lost 4 bases, with 14 bases spanning the gap. CDR3 length equals 16 residues. Germline lookup yields CDR1 KGHDR and CDR2 SFDVKD.

The sample holds many counts of this clonotype. The chain joins TRBV6-2 or TRBV6-3 to TRBJ1-1; TRBD1 matches 7 bases. Germline CDR1 reads MNHEY; CDR2 reads SVGEGT. After removal of 7 bases from V and 1 base from J, the junction contained 24 bases not matched to a gene. This CDR3 spans 20 amino acids. The CDR3 DNA is TGTGCCAGCAAAGAGCCTAGGGGGCGCGACTCGCAAAATACGAACACTGAAGCTTTCTTT. Its translation is CASKEPRGRDSQNTNTEAFF.